Each of the 4 T cell receptor beta chains below was sequenced from the same sample in a study of T cells expressing NK-cell markers. No DNA is given; TCRdb re-called the 5' RACE reads and lists each CDR3 protein once. This listing includes 550,000 to 600,000 distinct CDR3 sequences. Sequenced material: blood T cells: a sorted CD56 or NKG2C T cell subset, CD4+ or CD8+ T cells, or bulk PBMC T cells (not recorded which). The receptors come from a man aged 18 to 30 in good health.

This sequence joins TRBV7-9 and TRBJ2-1. The CDR3 has 17 amino acids. The germline V gene encodes CDR1 SEHNR and CDR2 FQNEAQ (reference sequence). This chain's CDR3 is CASSLANTEWSYNEQFF.

This chain uses TRBV6-2 or TRBV6-3 with TRBJ2-1. Germline V lookup: CDR1 MNHEY, CDR2 SVGEGT. The CDR3 has 13 amino acids. The CDR3 protein is CASSYGIPSEQFF.

V gene TRBV5-1 combines with J gene TRBJ2-2; TCRdb designates TRBD2, a call that cannot be tested without DNA. Germline CDR1 and CDR2: SGHRS and YFSETQ. The CDR3 runs to 18 residues. The CDR3 here is CASYGRTETPIGTGELFF.

V gene TRBV20-1 combines with J gene TRBJ2-1. Germline V gene lookup returns CDR1 DFQATT and CDR2 SNEGSKA (reference sequence). The CDR3 is 12 amino acids. The CDR3 protein is CSAQVSYNEQFF.